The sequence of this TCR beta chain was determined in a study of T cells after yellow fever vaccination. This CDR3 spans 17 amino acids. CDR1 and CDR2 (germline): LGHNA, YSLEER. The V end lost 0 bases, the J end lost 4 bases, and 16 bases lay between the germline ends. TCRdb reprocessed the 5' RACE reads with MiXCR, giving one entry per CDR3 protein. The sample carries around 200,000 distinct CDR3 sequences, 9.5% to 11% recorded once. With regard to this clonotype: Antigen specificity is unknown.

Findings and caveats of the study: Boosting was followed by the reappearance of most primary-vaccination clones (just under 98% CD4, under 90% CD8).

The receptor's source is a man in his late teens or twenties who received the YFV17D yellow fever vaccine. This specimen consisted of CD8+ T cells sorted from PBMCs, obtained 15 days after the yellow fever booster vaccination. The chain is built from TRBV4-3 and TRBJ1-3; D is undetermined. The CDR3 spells CASSQDLRLLLGNTIYF. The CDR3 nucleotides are TGCGCCAGCAGCCAAGATTTGCGACTACTACTCGGAAACACCATATATTTT.